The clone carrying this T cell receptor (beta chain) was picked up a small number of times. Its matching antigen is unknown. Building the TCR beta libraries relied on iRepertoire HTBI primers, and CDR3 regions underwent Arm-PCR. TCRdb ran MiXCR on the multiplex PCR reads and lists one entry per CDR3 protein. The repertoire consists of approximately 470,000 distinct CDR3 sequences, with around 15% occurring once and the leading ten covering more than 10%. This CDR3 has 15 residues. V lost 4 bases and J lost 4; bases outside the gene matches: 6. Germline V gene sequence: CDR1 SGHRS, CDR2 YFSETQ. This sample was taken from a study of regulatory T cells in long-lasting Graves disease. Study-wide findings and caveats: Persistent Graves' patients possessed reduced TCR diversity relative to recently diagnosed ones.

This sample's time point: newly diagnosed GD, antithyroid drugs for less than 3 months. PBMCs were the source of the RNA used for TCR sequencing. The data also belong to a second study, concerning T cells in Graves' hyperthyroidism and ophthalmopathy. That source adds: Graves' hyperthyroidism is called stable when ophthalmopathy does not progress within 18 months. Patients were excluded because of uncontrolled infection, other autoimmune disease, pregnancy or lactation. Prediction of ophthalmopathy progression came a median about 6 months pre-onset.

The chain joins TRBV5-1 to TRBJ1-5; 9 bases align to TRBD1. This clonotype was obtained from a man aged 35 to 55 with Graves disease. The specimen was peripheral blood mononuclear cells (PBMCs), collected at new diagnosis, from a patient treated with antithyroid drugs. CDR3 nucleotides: TGCGCCAGCAGCCAGACAGGGGGGGGGAATCAGCCCCAGCATTTT. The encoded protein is CASSQTGGGNQPQHF.